Listed below are T cell receptor beta chains from one sample, sequenced in a study of identifying expanded T cells in peripheral blood. Assay used: immunoSEQ multiplex PCR; TCRdb lists only in-frame clones, some missing. The sample holds over 70,000 clones, 88% seen once. The specimen was blood. Receptor source: a person aged 18 to 75 in good health. CDR3s include the opening cysteine and the closing phenylalanine or tryptophan. A D gene is named only where the DNA matches it firmly. Clone size appears in some rows only: once, few, many, or a class for an expanded clone.

>-|-|TRBJ2-7|TRBV11-2
TGTGCCAGCAGCAGCCAGCCCTCTCAAGGGTACGAGCAGTACTTC
CASSSQPSQGYEQYF
>-|-|TRBJ2-2|TRBV7-9
TGTGCCAGCAGCGCCCCCCTCCCCACCGGGGAGCTGTTTTTT
CASSAPLPTGELFF
>-|TRBD1|TRBJ2-5|TRBV5-6
TGTGCCAGCAGCCACCCAGGGGGCTCGGAGACCCAGTACTTC
CASSHPGGSETQYF
>-|-|TRBJ1-1|TRBV27
TGTGCCAGCAGTTCGGGGGTATACACTGAAGCTTTCTTT
CASSSGVYTEAFF
>-|-|TRBJ2-7|TRBV11-2
TGTGCCAGCAGCTTCATGGAGGTTTACGAGCAGTACTTC
CASSFMEVYEQYF
>-|-|TRBJ2-4|TRBV28
TGTGCCAGCAGTTTATATTCCCGGGCAGGCCAGTTAAACATTCAGTACTTC
CASSLYSRAGQLNIQYF
>-|-|TRBJ2-3|TRBV4-1
TGCGCCAGCAAGGAACCCGCAGAGGGCGAAGATACGCAGTATTTT
CASKEPAEGEDTQYF
>-|TRBD2|TRBJ2-7|TRBV7-9
TGTGCCAGCAGCTTAGCGGAGGGACTAGGGCCCTACGAGCAGTACTTC
CASSLAEGLGPYEQYF
>-|TRBD1|TRBJ2-4|TRBV6-4
TGTGCCAGCGCTGGGACAGTGGATCCTTTAGCCAAAAACATTCAGTACTTC
CASAGTVDPLAKNIQYF
>-|-|TRBJ1-2|TRBV5-1
TGCGCCAGCAGCTTGGTGGCCGAGACTAACTATGGCTACACCTTC
CASSLVAETNYGYTF
>-|TRBD1|TRBJ1-6|TRBV5-1
TGCGCCAGCAGCTTGGGGGTCGCGGGACAGGGAAATTCACCCCTCCACTTT
CASSLGVAGQGNSPLHF
>once|TRBD1|TRBJ2-7|TRBV4-2
TGTGCCAGCAGCCAAGAAAGCAACAGGGGAAGCTACGAGCAGTACTTC
CASSQESNRGSYEQYF
>-|-|TRBJ1-2|TRBV11-2
TGTGCCAGCAGCTTAGTGGACCGGGCGGACAGCTCCTATGGCTACACCTTC
CASSLVDRADSSYGYTF
>-|-|TRBJ1-5|TRBV6-6
TGTGCCACCCGGGAAGTACGGAATCAGCCCCAGCATTTT
CATREVRNQPQHF
>-|-|TRBJ2-3|TRBV18
TGTGCCAGCTTCCCAGGAGGGAGGGATACGCAGTATTTT
CASFPGGRDTQYF
>-|TRBD2|TRBJ2-6|TRBV6-5
TGTGCCAGCACCTCTTCTAGCGGGGGGGCCAACGTCCTGACTTTC
CASTSSSGGANVLTF
>-|TRBD1|TRBJ2-7|TRBV28
TGTGCCAGCAGTTCATTCGGGACAGGGTGGACCTACGAGCAGTACTTC
CASSSFGTGWTYEQYF
>-|TRBD1|TRBJ1-2|TRBV10-3
TGTGCCATCAGTGAGTGGGCGACAGGGTATTTCAATGGCTACACCTTC
CAISEWATGYFNGYTF
>-|-|TRBJ2-7|TRBV19
TGTGCCAGTAGTATATCGGGGGCCGGAGCCTACGAGCAGTACTTC
CASSISGAGAYEQYF
>-|-|TRBJ2-7|TRBV7-9
TGTGCCAGCAGCTTAGTTAGGGTTTATTCGGAAGACTACGAGCAGTACTTC
CASSLVRVYSEDYEQYF
>-|-|TRBJ1-5|TRBV7-2
TGTGCCAGCAGCTTAAGCCACAATCAGCCCCAGCATTTT
CASSLSHNQPQHF
>-|TRBD1|TRBJ1-2|TRBV11-2
TGTGCCAGCAGCGCCACCGGGACAGGGAGTGGCTACACCTTC
CASSATGTGSGYTF
>once|-|TRBJ1-2|TRBV6-5
TGTGCCAGCAGTTACTCGAGTGGGGGCGCCGGCTATGGCTACACCTTC
CASSYSSGGAGYGYTF
>-|TRBD1|TRBJ2-7|TRBV5-1
TGCGCCAGCAGCTTGGCGCCCCGGGACAGGGGTTACGAGCAGTACTTC
CASSLAPRDRGYEQYF
>-|TRBD2|TRBJ2-7|TRBV10-3
TGTGCCATCAGGATAGAGCGGGGGGATTCCTACGAGCAGTACTTC
CAIRIERGDSYEQYF
>-|TRBD2|TRBJ2-1|TRBV7-8
TGTGCCAGCAGCTCGGGACTAGCACCCAATGAGCAGTTCTTC
CASSSGLAPNEQFF
>-|-|TRBJ2-5|TRBV25-1
TGTGCCAGCAGTGACGGCGGCAGGGGATTAGAGACCCAGTACTTC
CASSDGGRGLETQYF
>-|-|TRBJ2-7|TRBV2
TGTGCCTCTACAGGGATACGATACTACGAGCAGTACTTC
CASTGIRYYEQYF
>-|TRBD2|TRBJ2-2|TRBV7-9
TGTGCCAGCAGCTTAGGACTAGCAGCCGGGGAGCTGTTTTTT
CASSLGLAAGELFF
>-|-|TRBJ2-5|TRBV2
TGTGCCAGCAGTGAATCGCAAGAGACCCAGTACTTC
CASSESQETQYF
>once|-|TRBJ2-3|TRBV5-1
TGCGCCAGCAGCTTCGACAGTTCCACAGATACGCAGTATTTT
CASSFDSSTDTQYF
>-|-|TRBJ2-5|TRBV28
TGTGCCAGCACGAAGCCGGGACAACAGATTTTCGCCCAGTACTTC
CASTKPGQQIFAQYF
>once|-|TRBJ2-3|TRBV6-6
TGTGCCAGCAGTTACAGAACAGATACGCAGTATTTT
CASSYRTDTQYF
>once|-|TRBJ1-1|TRBV27
TGTGCCAGCACTCTTAGAGGGGAGACCAACACTGAAGCTTTCTTT
CASTLRGETNTEAFF
>once|TRBD1|TRBJ2-7|TRBV11-2
TGTGCCAGCAGCTTCAGTCCAGGGGGTGAGCAGTACTTC
CASSFSPGGEQYF
>-|-|TRBJ1-2|TRBV5-5
TGTGCCAGCAGCTTTCCGAACAGGGACGGCTACACCTTC
CASSFPNRDGYTF